These T cell receptor beta chains were read from a single sample in a study of T-cell memory formation after mild COVID-19. TCRdb redid the calling of the 5' RACE reads with MiXCR, one entry per CDR3 protein. Of 150,000 to 200,000 distinct CDR3 sequences listed, around 10% were seen once; the top ten hold roughly 3.8%. Sequencing used PBMCs or a T cell subset sorted from them (not recorded which). The receptors were gathered from a man in his late teens or twenties who had mild COVID-19 (a few samples of this study predate the infection). Cell type and time point are not known. The conserved cysteine and the conserved F or W are not part of the CDR3 here. The listing skips clone size in some rows; elsewhere it reads once, few, many or a size class.

TRBJ1-6 . TRBV9 ASSPLGRAENSPLH
TRBJ1-1 . TRBV6-6 ASSYFSGNTEAF
TRBJ2-5 few TRBV5-1 ASSFLAGQETQY
TRBJ2-5 . TRBV12-3/TRBV12-4 ASKRDSSETQY
TRBJ2-2 few TRBV20-1 SAPRSDLTGELF
TRBJ1-1 . TRBV28 ASARGDLGNTEAF
TRBJ2-1 . TRBV4-1 ASSQDNRRFSYNEQF
TRBJ2-2 many TRBV10-3 AISESYPGQGASGELF
TRBJ2-3 few TRBV29-1 SVDSGGAGDTQY
TRBJ1-5 . TRBV4-2 ASSPPGNINQPQH
TRBJ1-3 few TRBV4-1 ASSQEEQRSSGNTIY
TRBJ1-2 . TRBV5-1 ASSRSGTGGSEIGYT
TRBJ2-7 . TRBV18 ASSTDSYEQY
TRBJ1-4 . TRBV6-5 ASSYGLHEKLF
TRBJ2-7 . TRBV5-8 ASSKSIYRGNEQY
TRBJ1-1 few TRBV4-1 ASRRGDGEAF
TRBJ2-3 . TRBV24-1 ATSFRVGDTQY
TRBJ2-5 many TRBV12-3/TRBV12-4 ASSLAQGRQETQY
TRBJ1-1 . TRBV7-3 ASSLYGRGGENPEAF
TRBJ1-1 few TRBV6-2/TRBV6-3 ASSTTTTERAF
TRBJ1-2 many TRBV5-1 ASRPSVVDGYT
TRBJ1-4 . TRBV7-8 ASSLMLTGREKLF
TRBJ1-2 . TRBV7-9 ASSFAGANYGYT
TRBJ1-4 . TRBV21-1 ASDGTGWWEKLF
TRBJ1-2 . TRBV3-1 ASGETGQSYGYT
TRBJ2-5 . TRBV4-3 ASSQKYQLGGGETQY
TRBJ1-1 . TRBV4-1 ASSRGGGTTLNTEAF
TRBJ1-2 few TRBV2 ASRERQGPGYT
TRBJ2-4 many TRBV7-9 ASSLWDRNIQY
TRBJ2-3 . TRBV7-9 ASGDAGAQGTDTQY
TRBJ2-3 many TRBV4-2 ASSQTDTQY
TRBJ2-5 . TRBV14 ASSPKRTTGRVQETQY
TRBJ1-2 . TRBV6-5 ASSYPGALYGYT
TRBJ2-3 . TRBV7-6 ASSLLAGGGTDTQY
TRBJ1-1 few TRBV7-3 ASSLIKDTEAF
TRBJ1-6 few TRBV4-2 ASSPRANSPLH
TRBJ2-3 . TRBV21-1 DSTPRDCTDTQY
TRBJ2-3 . TRBV5-1 ASSLGVGPTDTQY